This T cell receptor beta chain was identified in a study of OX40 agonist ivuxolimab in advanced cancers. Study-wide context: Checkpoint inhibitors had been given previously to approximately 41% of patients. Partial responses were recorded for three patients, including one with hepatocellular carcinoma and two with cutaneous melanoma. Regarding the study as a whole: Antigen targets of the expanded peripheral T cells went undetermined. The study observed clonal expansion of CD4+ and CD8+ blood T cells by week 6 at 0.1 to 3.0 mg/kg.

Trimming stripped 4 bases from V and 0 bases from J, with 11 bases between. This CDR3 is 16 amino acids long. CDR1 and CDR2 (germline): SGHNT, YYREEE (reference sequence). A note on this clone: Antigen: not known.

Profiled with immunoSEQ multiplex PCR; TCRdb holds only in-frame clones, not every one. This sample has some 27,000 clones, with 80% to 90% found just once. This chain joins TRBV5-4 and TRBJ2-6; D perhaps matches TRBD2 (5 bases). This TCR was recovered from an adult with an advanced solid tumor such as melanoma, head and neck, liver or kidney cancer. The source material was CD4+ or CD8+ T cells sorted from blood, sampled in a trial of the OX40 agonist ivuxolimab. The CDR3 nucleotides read TGTGCCAGCAGCCTTGGACTTTCCTCTGGGGCCAACGTCCTGACTTTC. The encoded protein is CASSLGLSSGANVLTF. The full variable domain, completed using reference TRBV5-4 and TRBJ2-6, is ETGVTQSPTHLIKTRGQQVTLRCSSQSGHNTVSWYQQALGQGPQFIFQYYREEENGRGNFPPRFSGLQFPNYSSELNVNALELDDSALYLCASSLGLSSGANVLTFGAGSRLTVL.